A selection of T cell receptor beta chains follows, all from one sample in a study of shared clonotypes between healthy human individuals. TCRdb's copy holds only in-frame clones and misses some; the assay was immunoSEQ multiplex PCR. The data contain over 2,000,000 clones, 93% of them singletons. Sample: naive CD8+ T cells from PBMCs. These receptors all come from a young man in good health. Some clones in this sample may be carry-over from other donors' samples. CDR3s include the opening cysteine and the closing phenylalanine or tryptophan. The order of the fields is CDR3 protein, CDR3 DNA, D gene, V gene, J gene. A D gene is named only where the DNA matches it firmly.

CDR3 protein: CASSPLDSPNYGYTF
CDR3 DNA: TGTGCCAGCAGCCCTTTGGACAGTCCTAACTATGGCTACACCTTC
D gene: -
V gene: TRBV7-7
J gene: TRBJ1-2

CDR3 protein: CASSRGKNTEAFF
CDR3 DNA: TGCGCCAGCAGCCGAGGGAAGAACACTGAAGCTTTCTTT
D gene: -
V gene: TRBV5-1
J gene: TRBJ1-1

CDR3 protein: CATREALYNEQFF
CDR3 DNA: TGTGCCACTCGGGAGGCCCTCTACAATGAGCAGTTCTTC
D gene: TRBD2
V gene: TRBV19
J gene: TRBJ2-1

CDR3 protein: CASTSSAGGEQYF
CDR3 DNA: TGTGCCAGCACCAGCTCTGCGGGGGGCGAGCAGTACTTC
D gene: TRBD2
V gene: TRBV2
J gene: TRBJ2-7

CDR3 protein: CASSLLQRNQPQHF
CDR3 DNA: TGTGCCAGCAGCTTGTTACAGCGCAATCAGCCCCAGCATTTT
D gene: -
V gene: TRBV5-8
J gene: TRBJ1-5

CDR3 protein: CASSLGTVTADEQFF
CDR3 DNA: TGTGCCAGCAGCTTAGGTACGGTGACAGCTGATGAGCAGTTCTTC
D gene: -
V gene: TRBV11-2
J gene: TRBJ2-1

CDR3 protein: CASRGMNTEAFF
CDR3 DNA: TGTGCCAGCAGGGGAATGAACACTGAAGCTTTCTTT
D gene: -
V gene: TRBV27
J gene: TRBJ1-1

CDR3 protein: CASSLWQLGQGADNEQFF
CDR3 DNA: TGTGCCAGCAGCTTATGGCAATTGGGACAGGGGGCTGACAATGAGCAGTTCTTC
D gene: TRBD1
V gene: TRBV7-6
J gene: TRBJ2-1

CDR3 protein: CATSRDPRLSSSYNEQFF
CDR3 DNA: TGTGCCACCAGCAGAGATCCTCGGCTTTCGAGCTCCTACAATGAGCAGTTCTTC
D gene: -
V gene: TRBV15
J gene: TRBJ2-1

CDR3 protein: CASSLAVIAGSPGETQYF
CDR3 DNA: TGCGCCAGCAGCTTGGCCGTAATAGCGGGGAGTCCGGGGGAGACCCAGTACTTC
D gene: TRBD2
V gene: TRBV5-1
J gene: TRBJ2-5

CDR3 protein: CASSTRTGTNTEAFF
CDR3 DNA: TGTGCCAGTAGTACCCGGACAGGGACGAACACTGAAGCTTTCTTT
D gene: TRBD1
V gene: TRBV19
J gene: TRBJ1-1

CDR3 protein: CASRNLSSGNTIYF
CDR3 DNA: TGTGCCAGTAGGAATCTGAGCTCTGGAAACACCATATATTTT
D gene: -
V gene: TRBV19
J gene: TRBJ1-3

CDR3 protein: CASSVGKDAAWDIQYF
CDR3 DNA: TGTGCCAGCAGCGTAGGGAAGGACGCGGCCTGGGACATTCAGTACTTC
D gene: -
V gene: TRBV9
J gene: TRBJ2-4

CDR3 protein: CASSLGSSTDTQYF
CDR3 DNA: TGTGCCAGCAGCTTGGGGTCTAGCACAGATACGCAGTATTTT
D gene: -
V gene: TRBV5-4
J gene: TRBJ2-3

CDR3 protein: CASSDNLGYRYEQYF
CDR3 DNA: TGTGCCAGCAGTGACAATCTGGGATATCGATACGAGCAGTACTTC
D gene: -
V gene: TRBV25-1
J gene: TRBJ2-7

CDR3 protein: CAISEGGPVYNEQFF
CDR3 DNA: TGTGCCATCAGTGAGGGAGGGCCCGTCTACAATGAGCAGTTCTTC
D gene: -
V gene: TRBV10-3
J gene: TRBJ2-1

CDR3 protein: CASSVYRDPSYNEQFF
CDR3 DNA: TGTGCCAGCAGCGTCTACAGGGACCCCTCCTACAATGAGCAGTTCTTC
D gene: -
V gene: TRBV11-2
J gene: TRBJ2-1

CDR3 protein: CASTSGGEGTDTQYF
CDR3 DNA: TGTGCCAGCACCTCTGGGGGGGAGGGCACAGATACGCAGTATTTT
D gene: TRBD2
V gene: TRBV7-9
J gene: TRBJ2-3